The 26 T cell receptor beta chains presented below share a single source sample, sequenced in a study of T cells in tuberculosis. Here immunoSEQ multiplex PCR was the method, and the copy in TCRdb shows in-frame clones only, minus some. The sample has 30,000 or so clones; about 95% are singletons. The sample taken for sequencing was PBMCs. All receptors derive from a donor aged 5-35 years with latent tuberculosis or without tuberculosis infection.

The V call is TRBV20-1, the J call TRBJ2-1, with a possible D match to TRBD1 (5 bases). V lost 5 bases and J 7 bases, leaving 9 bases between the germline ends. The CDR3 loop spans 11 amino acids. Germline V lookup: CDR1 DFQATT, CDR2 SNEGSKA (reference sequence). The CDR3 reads CSAVKGNEQFF. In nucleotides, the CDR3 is TGCAGTGCTGTAAAGGGGAATGAGCAGTTCTTC.

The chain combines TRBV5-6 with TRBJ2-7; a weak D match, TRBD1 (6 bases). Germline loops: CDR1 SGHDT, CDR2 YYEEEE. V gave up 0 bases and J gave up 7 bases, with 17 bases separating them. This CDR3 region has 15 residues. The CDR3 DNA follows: TGTGCCAGCAGCTTGGGGTGGGACAACCTGGGAGAGCAGTACTTC. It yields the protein CASSLGWDNLGEQYF.

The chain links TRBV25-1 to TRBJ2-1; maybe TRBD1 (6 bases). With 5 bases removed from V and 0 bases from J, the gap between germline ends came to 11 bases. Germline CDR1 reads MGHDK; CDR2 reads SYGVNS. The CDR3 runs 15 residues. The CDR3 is CASSNGQSSYNEQFF. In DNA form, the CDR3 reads TGTGCCAGCAGTAATGGACAGAGCTCCTACAATGAGCAGTTCTTC.

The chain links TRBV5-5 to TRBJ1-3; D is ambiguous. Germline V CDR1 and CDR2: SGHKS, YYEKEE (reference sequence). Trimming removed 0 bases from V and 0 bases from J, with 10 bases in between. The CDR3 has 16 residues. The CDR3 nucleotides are TGTGCCAGCAGCTTGGCCCTATCGAGCTCTGGAAACACCATATATTTT. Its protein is CASSLALSSSGNTIYF. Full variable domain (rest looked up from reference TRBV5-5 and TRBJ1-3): DAGVTQSPTHLIKTRGQQVTLRCSPISGHKSVSWYQQVLGQGPQFIFQYYEKEERGRGNFPDRFSARQFPNYSSELNVNALLLGDSALYLCASSLALSSSGNTIYFGEGSWLTVV.

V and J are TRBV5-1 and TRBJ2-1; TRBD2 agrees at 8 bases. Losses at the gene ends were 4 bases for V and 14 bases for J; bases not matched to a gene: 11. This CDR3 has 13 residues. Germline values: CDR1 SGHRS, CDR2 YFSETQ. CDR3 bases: TGCGCCAGCAGCAAACTAGCGGAAGATGGGGAGTTCTTC. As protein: CASSKLAEDGEFF.

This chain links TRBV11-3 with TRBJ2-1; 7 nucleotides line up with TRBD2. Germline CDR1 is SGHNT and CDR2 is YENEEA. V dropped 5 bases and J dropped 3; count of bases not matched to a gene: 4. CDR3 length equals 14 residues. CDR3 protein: CASSPGTNYNEQFF. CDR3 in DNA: TGTGCCAGCAGCCCCGGGACTAACTACAATGAGCAGTTCTTC.

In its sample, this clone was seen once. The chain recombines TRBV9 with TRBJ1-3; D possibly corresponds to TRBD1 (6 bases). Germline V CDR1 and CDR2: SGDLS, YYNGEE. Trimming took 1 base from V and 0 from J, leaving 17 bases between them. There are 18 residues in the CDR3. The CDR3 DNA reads TGTGCCAGCAGCGTATCTTCGACAGGTCAGAGCTCTGGAAACACCATATATTTT. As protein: CASSVSSTGQSSGNTIYF.

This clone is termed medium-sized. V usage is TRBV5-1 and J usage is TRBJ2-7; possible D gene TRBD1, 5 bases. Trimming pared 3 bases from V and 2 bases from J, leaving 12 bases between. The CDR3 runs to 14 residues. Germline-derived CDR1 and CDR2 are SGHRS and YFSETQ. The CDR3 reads CASSSQGFPYEQYF. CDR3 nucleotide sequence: TGCGCCAGCAGCTCGCAGGGTTTCCCCTACGAGCAGTACTTC.

CDR3 protein: CASSSGLAGGHNEQFF. The DNA of the CDR3 is TGCGCCAGCAGCTCGGGACTAGCGGGGGGCCACAATGAGCAGTTCTTC. J is TRBJ2-1 and V is TRBV5-1, with 15 bases fitting TRBD2. CDR1 is SGHRS, CDR2 YFSETQ, per germline. V lost 3 bases, J lost 5 bases, and 3 bases stayed unmatched. There are 16 residues in the CDR3.

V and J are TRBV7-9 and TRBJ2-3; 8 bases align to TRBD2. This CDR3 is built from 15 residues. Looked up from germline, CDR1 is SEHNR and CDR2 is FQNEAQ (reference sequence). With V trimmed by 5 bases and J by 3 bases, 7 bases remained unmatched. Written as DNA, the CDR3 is TGTGCCAGCAGCCCCGGGACTAGTAGTACAGATACGCAGTATTTT. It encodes CASSPGTSSTDTQYF.

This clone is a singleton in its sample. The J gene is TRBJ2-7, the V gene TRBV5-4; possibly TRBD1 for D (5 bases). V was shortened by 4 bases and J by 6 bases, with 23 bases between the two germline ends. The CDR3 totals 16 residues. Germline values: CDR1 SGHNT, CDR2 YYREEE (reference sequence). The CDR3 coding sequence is TGTGCCAGCAGCGGGAATAATAGGGGTCCCGACCGCGAGCAGTACTTC. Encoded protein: CASSGNNRGPDREQYF.

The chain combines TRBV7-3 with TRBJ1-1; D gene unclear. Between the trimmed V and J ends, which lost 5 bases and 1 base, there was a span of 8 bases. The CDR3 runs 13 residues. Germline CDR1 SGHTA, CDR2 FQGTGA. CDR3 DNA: TGTGCCAGCAGCCCGAGTCCGAACACTGAAGCTTTCTTT. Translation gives CASSPSPNTEAFF.

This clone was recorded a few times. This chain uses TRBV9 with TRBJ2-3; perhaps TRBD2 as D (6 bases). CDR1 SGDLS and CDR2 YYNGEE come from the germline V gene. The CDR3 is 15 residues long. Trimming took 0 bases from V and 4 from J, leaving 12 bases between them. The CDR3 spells CASSVDNQRADTQYF. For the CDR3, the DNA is TGTGCCAGCAGCGTAGATAACCAGCGGGCAGATACGCAGTATTTT.

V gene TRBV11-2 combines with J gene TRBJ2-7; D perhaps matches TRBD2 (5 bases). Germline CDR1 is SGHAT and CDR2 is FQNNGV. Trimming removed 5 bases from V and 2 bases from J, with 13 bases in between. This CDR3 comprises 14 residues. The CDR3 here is CASSRGTETYEQYF. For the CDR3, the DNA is TGTGCCAGCAGCCGGGGTACTGAAACCTACGAGCAGTACTTC.

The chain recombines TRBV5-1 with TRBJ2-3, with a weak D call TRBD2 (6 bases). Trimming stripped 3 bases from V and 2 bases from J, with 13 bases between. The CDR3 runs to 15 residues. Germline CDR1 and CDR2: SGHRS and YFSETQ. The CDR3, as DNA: TGCGCCAGCAGCTCGGGTTGGGGGGTCACAGATACGCAGTATTTT. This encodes CASSSGWGVTDTQYF.

CDR3 amino acids: CASSTKPGLRGEYGYTF. The CDR3 region has the DNA TGTGCCAGCAGTACTAAACCGGGACTTCGAGGGGAGTATGGCTACACCTTC. The gene calls are TRBV2 and TRBJ1-2; a weak D match, TRBD1 (5 bases). The CDR3 length is 17 residues. V was shortened by 5 bases and J by 5 bases, with 24 bases between the two germline ends. Germline V CDR1 and CDR2: SNHLY, FYNNEI.

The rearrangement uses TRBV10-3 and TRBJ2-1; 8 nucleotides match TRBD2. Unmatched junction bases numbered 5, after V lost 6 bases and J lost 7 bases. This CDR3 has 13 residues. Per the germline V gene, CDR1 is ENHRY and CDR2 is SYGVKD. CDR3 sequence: CAISSGGGNEQFF. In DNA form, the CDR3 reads TGTGCCATCAGCTCCGGGGGGGGGAATGAGCAGTTCTTC.

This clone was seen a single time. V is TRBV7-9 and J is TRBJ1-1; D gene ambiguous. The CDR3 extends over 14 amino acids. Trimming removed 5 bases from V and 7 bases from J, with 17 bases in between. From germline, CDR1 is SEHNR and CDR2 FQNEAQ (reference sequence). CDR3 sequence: CASSLLLGDSEAFF. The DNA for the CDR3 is TGTGCCAGCAGCCTTCTCCTAGGTGATAGTGAAGCTTTCTTT.

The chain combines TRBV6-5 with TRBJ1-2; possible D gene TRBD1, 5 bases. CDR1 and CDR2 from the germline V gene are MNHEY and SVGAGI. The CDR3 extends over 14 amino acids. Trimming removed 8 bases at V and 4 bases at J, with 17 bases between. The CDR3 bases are TGTGCCAGCGTGTCTAACGGGGGGACCTATGGCTACACCTTC. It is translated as CASVSNGGTYGYTF.

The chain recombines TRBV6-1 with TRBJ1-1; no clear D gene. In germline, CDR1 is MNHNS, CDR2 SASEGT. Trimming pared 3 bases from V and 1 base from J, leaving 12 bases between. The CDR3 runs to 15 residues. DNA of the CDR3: TGTGCCAGCAGTGATGATGGGAGGTCGAACACTGAAGCTTTCTTT. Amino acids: CASSDDGRSNTEAFF.

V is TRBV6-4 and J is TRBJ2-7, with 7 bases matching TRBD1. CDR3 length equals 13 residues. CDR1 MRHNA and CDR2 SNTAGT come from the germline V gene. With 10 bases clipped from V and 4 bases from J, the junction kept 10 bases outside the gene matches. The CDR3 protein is CAIPGTALYEQYF. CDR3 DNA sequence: TGTGCCATACCGGGGACAGCCTTGTACGAGCAGTACTTC.

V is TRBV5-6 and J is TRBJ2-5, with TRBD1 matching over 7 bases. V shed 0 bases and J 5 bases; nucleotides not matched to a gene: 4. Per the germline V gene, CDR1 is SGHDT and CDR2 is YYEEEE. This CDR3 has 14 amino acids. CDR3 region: CASSLATGVETQYF. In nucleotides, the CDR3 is TGTGCCAGCAGCTTGGCCACAGGGGTGGAGACCCAGTACTTC.

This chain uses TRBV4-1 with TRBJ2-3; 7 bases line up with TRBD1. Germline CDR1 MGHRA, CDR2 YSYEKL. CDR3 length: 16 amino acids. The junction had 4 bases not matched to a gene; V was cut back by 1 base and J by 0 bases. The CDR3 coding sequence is TGCGCCAGCAGCCAAGCGGGACAGTCTAGCACAGATACGCAGTATTTT. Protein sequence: CASSQAGQSSTDTQYF.

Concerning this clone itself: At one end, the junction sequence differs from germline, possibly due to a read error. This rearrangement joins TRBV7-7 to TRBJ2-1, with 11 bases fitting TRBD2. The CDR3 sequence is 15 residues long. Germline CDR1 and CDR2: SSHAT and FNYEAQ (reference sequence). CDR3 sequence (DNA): TGTGCTAGCAGCCCTGGGACTAGCGGCTACAATGAGCAGTTCTTC. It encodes CASSPGTSGYNEQFF. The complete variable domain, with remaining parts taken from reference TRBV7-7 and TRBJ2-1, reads GAGVSQSPRYKVTKRGQDVTLRCDPISSHATLYWYQQALGQGPEFLTYFNYEAQPDKSGLPSDRFSAERPEGSISTLTIQRTEQRDSAMYRCASSPGTSGYNEQFFGPGTRLTVL.

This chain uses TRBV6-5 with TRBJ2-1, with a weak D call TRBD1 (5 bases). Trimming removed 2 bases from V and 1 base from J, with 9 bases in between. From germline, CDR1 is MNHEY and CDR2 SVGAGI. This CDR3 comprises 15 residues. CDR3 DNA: TGTGCCAGCAGTTACGGGCCAGGGTCCTACAATGAGCAGTTCTTC. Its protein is CASSYGPGSYNEQFF.

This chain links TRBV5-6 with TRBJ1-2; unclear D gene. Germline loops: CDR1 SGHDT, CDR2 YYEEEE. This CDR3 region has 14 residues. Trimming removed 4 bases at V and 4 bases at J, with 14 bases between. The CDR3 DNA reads TGTGCCAGCAGCCCTGCATACAGCGGCTATGGCTACACCTTC. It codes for CASSPAYSGYGYTF. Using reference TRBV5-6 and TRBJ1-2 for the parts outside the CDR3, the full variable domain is DAGVTQSPTHLIKTRGQQVTLRCSPKSGHDTVSWYQQALGQGPQFIFQYYEEEERQRGNFPDRFSGHQFPNYSSELNVNALLLGDSALYLCASSPAYSGYGYTFGSGTRLTVV.